The next 25 T cell receptor beta chains were all read from a single sample in a study of cytomegalovirus exposure and HLA in healthy donors. In the PCR, 60 Vbeta and 13 Jbeta primers were used. Method: immunoSEQ multiplex PCR; TCRdb's copy keeps in-frame clones and lacks some. The table includes roughly 180,000 clones, roughly 84% detected once. Sequenced input: PBMCs. The receptors shown here come from a young man in good health and CMV-seronegative.

The gene calls are TRBV2 and TRBJ1-6; 7 nucleotides line up with TRBD1. This CDR3 comprises 15 residues. Germline V CDR1 and CDR2: SNHLY, FYNNEI. The trim removed 2 bases at V and 9 bases at J, leaving 7 bases unmatched. CDR3 protein: CASSESGQVASPLHF. In nucleotides, the CDR3 is TGTGCCAGCAGTGAAAGTGGACAGGTGGCTTCACCCCTCCACTTT.

V usage is TRBV19 and J usage is TRBJ2-7, with 14 bases that match TRBD2. Trimming removed 5 bases from V and 0 bases from J; junction bases left unmatched: 6. Per germline, CDR1 LNHDA and CDR2 SQIVND (reference sequence). The CDR3 is 17 residues long. The CDR3 bases are TGTGCCAGTAGTGAGACTAGCGGGGGGGAACCCTCCTACGAGCAGTACTTC. Protein: CASSETSGGEPSYEQYF.

The chain joins TRBV30 to TRBJ1-2; 7 bases fit TRBD1. The CDR3 has 12 amino acids. Germline-derived CDR1 and CDR2 are GTSNPN and SVGIG (reference sequence). Trimming at V came to 3 bases and at J to 10 bases, leaving 8 bases not matched to a gene. Here the CDR3 DNA reads TGTGCCTGGAGCCTGGACAGGATGGTCTACACCTTC. This translates into CAWSLDRMVYTF.

Regarding this clone: One end of the junction is discordant with germline, which a read error may explain. The chain joins TRBV7-7 to TRBJ2-3; 11 bases agree with TRBD2. Germline CDR1 is SSHAT and CDR2 is FNYEAQ (reference sequence). The CDR3 totals 18 residues. The CDR3: CASSLRPTSGGPTDTQYF. The CDR3 nucleotides read TGTGCTAGCAGCCTGCGGCCCACTAGCGGGGGCCCCACAGATACGCAGTATTTT.

The chain joins TRBV4-1 to TRBJ2-3, with 7 nucleotides matching TRBD2. CDR1 and CDR2 from the germline V gene are MGHRA and YSYEKL. This CDR3 contains 15 residues. Unmatched junction bases numbered 4, after V lost 1 base and J lost 3 bases. In DNA form, the CDR3 reads TGCGCCAGCAGCCAAGGGCCGGGACTAACAGATACGCAGTATTTT. As protein: CASSQGPGLTDTQYF.

The chain uses TRBV15 and TRBJ1-6; 8 bases align to TRBD1. Germline V gives CDR1 LNHNV, CDR2 YYDKDF (reference sequence). J lost 9 bases, V lost 1 base, and 8 bases had no gene match. This CDR3 spans 16 amino acids. Written as DNA, the CDR3 is TGTGCCACCAGCAGAGTGGTAGGACAGGGTTTTTCACCCCTCCACTTT. This codes for CATSRVVGQGFSPLHF.

This clone appeared once. The chain is built from TRBV7-6 and TRBJ1-4; D is perhaps TRBD1 (6 bases). Trimming took off 6 bases at V and 3 bases at J, with 26 bases between the two ends. The germline V gene encodes CDR1 SGHVS and CDR2 FNYEAQ. The CDR3 is made up of 19 amino acids. DNA for the CDR3: TGTGCCAGCAGTCCCTTATGGTCATCGCAGGGGAGGGCTAATGAAAAACTGTTTTTT. Amino acids: CASSPLWSSQGRANEKLFF. The full variable domain, completed using reference TRBV7-6 and TRBJ1-4, is GAGVSQSPRYKVTKRGQDVALRCDPISGHVSLYWYRQALGQGPEFLTYFNYEAQQDKSGLPNDRFSAERPEGSISTLTIQRTEQRDSAMYRCASSPLWSSQGRANEKLFFGSGTQLSVL.

In nucleotides, the CDR3 is TGTGCCAGCAGTCCGGCTAGCGGTTTCTCCTACGAGCAGTACTTC. This translates into CASSPASGFSYEQYF. The chain couples TRBV27 to TRBJ2-7; 7 nucleotides line up with TRBD2. CDR1 is MNHEY, CDR2 SMNVEV, per germline (reference sequence). The CDR3 extends over 15 amino acids. Trimming at V came to 5 bases and at J to 0 bases, leaving 7 bases not matched to a gene.

This chain joins TRBV5-1 and TRBJ2-5, with D maybe TRBD2 (5 bases). Germline lookup yields CDR1 SGHRS and CDR2 YFSETQ. The CDR3 is 14 residues long. The V gene lost 4 bases and the J gene lost 4 bases, with 14 bases spanning the gap. The CDR3 DNA is TGCGCCAGCAGCCCACGAGGGAACGGAGAGACCCAGTACTTC. It yields the protein CASSPRGNGETQYF.

This chain connects TRBV7-6 to TRBJ2-3; maybe TRBD2 (6 bases). This CDR3 region has 17 residues. CDR1 and CDR2 from the germline V gene are SGHVS and FNYEAQ. V lost 1 base and J 4 bases, leaving 18 bases between the germline ends. The CDR3 reads CASSLVSGGFRADTQYF. CDR3 sequence (DNA): TGTGCCAGCAGCTTAGTTTCCGGGGGATTTAGGGCAGATACGCAGTATTTT.

This chain links TRBV27 with TRBJ1-1; 7 positions agree with TRBD1. The CDR3 spans 16 residues. Germline-derived CDR1 and CDR2 are MNHEY and SMNVEV (reference sequence). V dropped 2 bases and J dropped 11; count of bases not matched to a gene: 17. CDR3 DNA sequence: TGTGCCAGCAGTTTACGGACCCCGACAGGGTACTCATTCGCTTTCTTT. It specifies CASSLRTPTGYSFAFF.

V gene TRBV28 combines with J gene TRBJ2-1; no clear D gene. Germline CDR1 reads MDHEN; CDR2 reads SYDVKM. The CDR3 totals 13 residues. V lost 7 bases and J 3 bases, leaving 10 bases between the germline ends. The CDR3 DNA follows: TGTGCCAGCACCCGGGTGGGCTACAATGAGCAGTTCTTC. Translating it yields CASTRVGYNEQFF. Combining the CDR3 with reference TRBV28 and TRBJ2-1 gives the whole variable domain DVKVTQSSRYLVKRTGEKVFLECVQDMDHENMFWYRQDPGLGLRLIYFSYDVKMKEKGDIPEGYSVSREKKERFSLILESASTNQTSMYLCASTRVGYNEQFFGPGTRLTVL.

This clone occurred once. This sequence joins TRBV30 and TRBJ2-5, with 10 nucleotides matching TRBD2. The CDR3 is made up of 14 amino acids. Germline CDR1 is GTSNPN and CDR2 is SVGIG (reference sequence). After removal of 4 bases from V and 7 bases from J, the junction contained 9 bases not matched to a gene. CDR3 region: CAWTSGRPPGTQYF. In nucleotides, the CDR3 is TGTGCCTGGACTAGCGGGAGACCCCCGGGGACCCAGTACTTC.

The gene calls are TRBV5-1 and TRBJ1-1; D possibly corresponds to TRBD1 (5 bases). The CDR3 has 16 amino acids. V shed 0 bases and J shed 4 bases, with 16 bases lying between them. Germline V gene data show CDR1 as SGHRS and CDR2 as YFSETQ. The CDR3 region has the DNA TGCGCCAGCAGCTTGGGGGACGGGGGGATGGGCACTGAAGCTTTCTTT. Amino acid sequence: CASSLGDGGMGTEAFF.

The V gene is TRBV6-5, the J gene TRBJ2-5; a weak D match, TRBD2 (6 bases). Near its end, the DNA agrees better with TRBJ2-7, so the J call may be wrong. CDR3 length equals 16 residues. Germline CDR1 reads MNHEY; CDR2 reads SVGAGI. CDR3 in amino acids: CASSYTVAGSSYEQYF. The CDR3 coding sequence is TGTGCCAGCAGTTATACAGTGGCGGGGAGCTCCTACGAGCAGTACTTC.

This rearrangement joins TRBV2 to TRBJ2-3; TRBD2 matches at 7 bases. Germline values: CDR1 SNHLY, CDR2 FYNNEI. V lost 8 bases, J lost 5 bases, and 19 bases stayed unmatched. The CDR3 totals 17 residues. Here the CDR3 DNA reads TGTGCCAGCTCGGAGGGCGGGCGGGGGTTTAGGGTAGATACGCAGTATTTT. Amino acid sequence: CASSEGGRGFRVDTQYF. The whole variable domain, filled in from reference TRBV2 and TRBJ2-3, reads EPEVTQTPSHQVTQMGQEVILRCVPISNHLYFYWYRQILGQKVEFLVSFYNNEISEKSEIFDDQFSVERPDGSNFTLKIRSTKLEDSAMYFCASSEGGRGFRVDTQYFGPGTRLTVL.

This sequence joins TRBV15 and TRBJ2-7, with 9 bases identical to TRBD1. Germline CDR1 LNHNV, CDR2 YYDKDF (reference sequence). The trim removed 5 bases at V and 0 bases at J, leaving 5 bases unmatched. The CDR3 is 15 amino acids. CDR3 sequence: CATSAGQGASYEQYF. The CDR3 nucleotides read TGTGCCACCAGCGCGGGACAGGGTGCCTCCTACGAGCAGTACTTC.

This clone was seen only a few times. This chain connects TRBV4-1 to TRBJ2-1, with 13 bases aligning to TRBD2. The CDR3 has 18 amino acids. V lost 0 bases, J lost 0 bases, and 2 bases stayed unmatched. Germline V lookup: CDR1 MGHRA, CDR2 YSYEKL. The CDR3 DNA is TGCGCCAGCAGCCAAGACGGACTAGCGGGGGCCTCCTACAATGAGCAGTTCTTC. Protein: CASSQDGLAGASYNEQFF.

This clone was observed once. This chain links TRBV18 with TRBJ2-7, with 8 bases identical to TRBD1. The V gene's germline CDR1 is KGHSH and CDR2 LQKENI. The CDR3 runs to 19 residues. V lost 5 bases to trimming and J lost 0 bases; unmatched junction nucleotides: 18. CDR3 nucleotide sequence: TGTGCCAGCTCAGCGCCCTCCAGGACAGGGATTTTTAGCTCCTACGAGCAGTACTTC. Translating it yields CASSAPSRTGIFSSYEQYF. The variable domain in full, completed from reference TRBV18 and TRBJ2-7, reads NAGVMQNPRHLVRRRGQEARLRCSPMKGHSHVYWYRQLPEEGLKFMVYLQKENIIDESGMPKERFSAEFPKEGPSILRIQQVVRGDSAAYFCASSAPSRTGIFSSYEQYFGPGTRLTVT.

V usage is TRBV29-1 and J usage is TRBJ2-5, with D uncertain. There are 17 residues in the CDR3. Germline-derived CDR1 and CDR2 are SQVTM and ANQGSEA. V was shortened by 6 bases and J by 5 bases, with 28 bases between the two germline ends. The CDR3, as DNA: TGCAGCGTCGAAAGAACCGCTGTTCTGCGGCCTTTGGAGACCCAGTACTTC. Amino acid sequence: CSVERTAVLRPLETQYF.

The chain combines TRBV7-6 with TRBJ2-2; D not resolved. Germline CDR1 SGHVS, CDR2 FNYEAQ. The CDR3 extends over 14 amino acids. V shed 5 bases and J shed 0 bases, with 7 bases lying between them. CDR3: CASSITPNTGELFF. CDR3 sequence (DNA): TGTGCCAGCAGCATTACTCCGAACACCGGGGAGCTGTTTTTT.

In this sample, this clone turned up a few times. The chain is built from TRBV19 and TRBJ1-4; no clear D. Germline V gene lookup returns CDR1 LNHDA and CDR2 SQIVND (reference sequence). The CDR3 sequence is 17 residues long. Trimming removed 1 base from V and 2 bases from J, with 14 bases in between. The DNA for the CDR3 is TGTGCCAGTAGTATAGCCACCCTTTGGGAGACTAATGAAAAACTGTTTTTT. Amino acid sequence: CASSIATLWETNEKLFF.

The chain links TRBV5-6 to TRBJ1-3; no clear D gene. V lost 2 bases and J lost 1, with 7 bases in between. This CDR3 spans 14 amino acids. Germline V lookup: CDR1 SGHDT, CDR2 YYEEEE. The CDR3 nucleotides are TGTGCCAGCAGCTTCCCGGGTTCTGGAAACACCATATATTTT. It specifies CASSFPGSGNTIYF.

The V and J genes are TRBV27 and TRBJ2-2, with 12 bases lining up with TRBD2. The trim removed 5 bases at V and 5 bases at J, leaving 9 bases unmatched. The CDR3 has 17 residues. The germline CDR1 and CDR2 sequences are MNHEY and SMNVEV (reference sequence). The DNA for the CDR3 is TGTGCCAGCAGTCCCCGGACTAGCGGGGACCTAACCGGGGAGCTGTTTTTT. It specifies CASSPRTSGDLTGELFF.

The CDR3 DNA is TGTGCCAGCAGCCCCCGCGAGGAGGCTACGCAGTATTTT. This sequence encodes CASSPREEATQYF. This chain uses TRBV11-3 with TRBJ2-3; the D gene is possibly TRBD2 (5 bases). Germline-derived CDR1 and CDR2 are SGHNT and YENEEA. Trimming pared 5 bases from V and 8 bases from J, leaving 14 bases between. The CDR3 length is 13 residues.